This TCR beta chain came from a study of blood T cell repertoires in COVID-19. The wider study: From T cells, B-cell-depleted T cells, or PBMCs came the material, which was cDNA or gDNA.

J lost 3 bases, V lost 1 base, and 3 bases had no gene match. Per germline, CDR1 LNHNV and CDR2 YYDKDF (reference sequence). The CDR3 sequence is 15 residues long. Original data processing: Amplification of reference gene primers was used by the study to estimate nucleated cell counts. TCRdb keeps only in-frame clones here, not all; method: immunoSEQ multiplex PCR. V, J and clone size are taken as reported in that table, and D and trimming were inferred from the DNA itself. The sample carries 150,000 or so clones, roughly 85% recorded once. Sequencing was done on a sample of peripheral blood. The chain is built from TRBV15 and TRBJ1-5, with 7 bases that match TRBD1. The receptor comes from a man aged 55 to 69 with acute or convalescent COVID-19. CDR3 DNA: TGTGCCACCAGCAGAGGACAGGGAATCAATCAGCCCCAGCATTTT. It specifies CATSRGQGINQPQHF.